A single sample gave rise to the 14 T cell receptor beta chains below, sequenced in a study of shared clonotypes between healthy human individuals. The naive CD8 population came from CD45RO-negative cells selected for CCR7, without terminally differentiated effector memory CD45RA+ cells. Assay: immunoSEQ multiplex PCR; the TCRdb copy retains only in-frame clones and omits some. The repertoire includes about 750,000 clones, around 92% of them detected once, and 24% sits in the top ten. What was sequenced was naive CD8+ T cells sorted from blood. The receptor set was obtained from a man aged 25-45 years in good health.

The rearrangement links TRBV30 to TRBJ2-3; D gene unclear. CDR1 is GTSNPN, CDR2 SVGIG, per germline (reference sequence). CDR3 length equals 13 residues. The germline V and J ends were trimmed by 2 bases and 0 bases, with 6 bases remaining between them. The CDR3 spells CAWSSTSTDTQYF. CDR3 DNA sequence: TGTGCCTGGAGTTCCACAAGCACAGATACGCAGTATTTT.

The chain has TRBV27 and TRBJ2-7; no firm D call. The CDR3 has 13 residues. V was trimmed by 6 bases and J by 1 base, leaving 10 bases between them. Germline loops: CDR1 MNHEY, CDR2 SMNVEV (reference sequence). The CDR3, as DNA: TGTGCCAGCAGCCCGGACCCTTCCTACGAGCAGTACTTC. It specifies CASSPDPSYEQYF.

The chain carries TRBV5-1 and TRBJ2-7; D possibly matches TRBD1 or TRBD2 (5 bases each). The V end lost 4 bases, the J end lost 1 base, and 18 bases lay between the germline ends. The CDR3 contains 16 residues. Germline V CDR1 and CDR2: SGHRS, YFSETQ. CDR3 sequence (DNA): TGCGCCAGCAGCAGTCCGGAAGGGACCGATTCCTACGAGCAGTACTTC. As protein: CASSSPEGTDSYEQYF.

This chain links TRBV18 with TRBJ2-4; TRBD2 matches at 9 bases. Germline V gene lookup returns CDR1 KGHSH and CDR2 LQKENI. With V trimmed by 3 bases and J by 6 bases, 12 bases remained unmatched. CDR3 length: 17 residues. The CDR3 loop reads CASSPTFGTAGGNIQYF. Here the CDR3 DNA reads TGTGCCAGCTCACCCACCTTCGGGACAGCGGGAGGAAACATTCAGTACTTC.

The chain uses TRBV9 and TRBJ2-1; TRBD1 matches 7 bases. The length of the CDR3 is 17 residues. The V segment lost 2 bases and the J segment 1 base; nucleotides outside the gene matches: 9. Germline CDR1 SGDLS, CDR2 YYNGEE. The CDR3 DNA sequence: TGTGCCAGCAGCGTGCAGACAGGGATTGGGTCCTACAATGAGCAGTTCTTC. Its protein is CASSVQTGIGSYNEQFF.

The rearrangement joins TRBV4-3 to TRBJ1-2, with D possibly TRBD1 on 6 matching bases. The CDR3 has 18 amino acids. Germline lookup yields CDR1 LGHNA and CDR2 YSLEER. The germline V and J ends were trimmed by 1 base and 3 bases, with 21 bases remaining between them. The CDR3 bases are TGCGCCAGCAGCCAAGGATCGAGGGGGGTTAGGATCTACTATGGCTACACCTTC. This encodes CASSQGSRGVRIYYGYTF.

The CDR3 bases are TGTGCCAGCAGCTCATTCCCAGATTTAGTTACGCAGTATTTT. This encodes CASSSFPDLVTQYF. The V gene is TRBV7-8, the J gene TRBJ2-3; D gene unclear. The CDR3 has 14 amino acids. The V end lost 4 bases, the J end lost 8 bases, and 16 bases lay between the germline ends. Germline values: CDR1 SGHVS, CDR2 FQNEAQ.

The V gene is TRBV12-5, the J gene TRBJ1-5, with a weak D call TRBD1 (5 bases). Trimming removed 4 bases from V and 2 bases from J, with 6 bases in between. Germline-derived CDR1 and CDR2 are LGHNT and FRNRAP. This CDR3 spans 13 amino acids. CDR3 protein: CASGWDRNQPQHF. The CDR3 coding sequence is TGTGCTAGTGGTTGGGACCGCAATCAGCCCCAGCATTTT.

The sample holds one count of this clone. The genes are TRBV10-1 and TRBJ2-7, with TRBD2 identical over 8 bases. V was pared by 10 bases and J by 0 bases, with 5 bases of the junction left unmatched. The germline V gene encodes CDR1 WNHNN and CDR2 SYGVQD (reference sequence). There are 13 residues in the CDR3. CDR3: CANISGNSYEQYF. The CDR3 nucleotides are TGCGCCAACATTAGCGGGAACTCCTACGAGCAGTACTTC.

CDR3 in DNA: TGTGCCAGCAGCTTAGCCCATGGGAAGCGCTACGAGCAGTACTTC. Translated: CASSLAHGKRYEQYF. V usage is TRBV7-6 and J usage is TRBJ2-7; D gene uncertain. Trimming removed 0 bases from V and 3 bases from J, with 12 bases in between. CDR3 length: 15 residues. Per germline, CDR1 SGHVS and CDR2 FNYEAQ.

The V gene is TRBV18, the J gene TRBJ2-1; D ambiguous. Germline V lookup: CDR1 KGHSH, CDR2 LQKENI. The V and J ends lost 3 bases and 2 bases respectively, with 14 bases between them. This CDR3 has 16 amino acids. The CDR3 DNA is TGTGCCAGCTCACCCAAGTCCGTCACAACCTACAATGAGCAGTTCTTC. Its protein is CASSPKSVTTYNEQFF.

V is TRBV6-5 and J is TRBJ2-1, with 10 bases that match TRBD1. This CDR3 has 15 amino acids. Germline lookup yields CDR1 MNHEY and CDR2 SVGAGI. V gave up 5 bases and J gave up 2 bases; unmatched junction bases: 3. CDR3 amino acids: CASSRGTGAYNEQFF. DNA for the CDR3: TGTGCCAGCAGTCGCGGGACAGGGGCCTACAATGAGCAGTTCTTC.

The chain links TRBV7-9 to TRBJ2-2, with 9 bases aligning to TRBD1. The V gene end was trimmed by 3 bases and the J gene end by 2 bases; junction bases not matched to a gene: 4. CDR1 is SEHNR and CDR2 is FQNEAQ in the germline V gene (reference sequence). The CDR3 totals 16 residues. The CDR3 region has the DNA TGTGCCAGCAGCTTTACAGGGGGCACTAACACCGGGGAGCTGTTTTTT. It is translated as CASSFTGGTNTGELFF.

The chain joins TRBV5-5 to TRBJ2-7; D possibly corresponds to TRBD1 (6 bases). Trimming took 4 bases from V and 2 from J, leaving 10 bases between them. Germline V gives CDR1 SGHKS, CDR2 YYEKEE (reference sequence). CDR3 length: 13 amino acids. The CDR3 reads CASSTTGTYEQYF. The CDR3 DNA reads TGTGCCAGCAGCACGACAGGTACCTACGAGCAGTACTTC.